This is a list of T cell receptor beta chains from one sample in a study of cytomegalovirus exposure and HLA in healthy donors. Data came from immunoSEQ multiplex PCR; TCRdb stores just in-frame clones and leaves some out. Here the sample spans approximately 150,000 clones, around 78% being singletons. The specimen sequenced was PBMCs. The receptors here all came from a woman aged 35 to 49 in good health and CMV-seronegative. Both conserved end residues are part of each CDR3. D genes are given only for firm matches. Not all rows give a size; the values are once, few, many and, for expanded clones, a class.

TRBV10-3	TRBJ2-7	-	TRBD2	TGTGCCATCAGTCGGGGGGATTTCTACGAGCAGTACTTC	CAISRGDFYEQYF
TRBV10-3	TRBJ2-7	few	-	TGTGCCATCAGTACTTCCACAGGACAAGGCCTCTACGAGCAGTACTTC	CAISTSTGQGLYEQYF
TRBV11-2	TRBJ2-2	-	-	TGTGCCAGCAGCTTCGGCGGGAAGGACACCGGGGAGCTGTTTTTT	CASSFGGKDTGELFF
TRBV5-1	TRBJ1-5	-	TRBD1	TGCGCCAGCAGCCTCGGGACAGGGGGTCAGCCCCAGCATTTT	CASSLGTGGQPQHF
TRBV11-2	TRBJ1-5	-	-	TGTGCCAGCAGCTTAGAGGGCAGTGCTAATCAGCCCCAGCATTTT	CASSLEGSANQPQHF
TRBV27	TRBJ2-7	-	TRBD2	TGTGCCAGCATGACTAGCGGGGGGTCCTACGAGCAGTACTTC	CASMTSGGSYEQYF
TRBV7-9	TRBJ1-1	-	TRBD1	TGTGCCAGCAGCCCACCTATTCAGGGGGAGGACACTGAAGCTTTCTTT	CASSPPIQGEDTEAFF
TRBV6-1	TRBJ2-1	-	TRBD2	TGTGCCAGCAGTGAACAGCTACTAGCGGCCCCCTACAATGAGCAGTTCTTC	CASSEQLLAAPYNEQFF
TRBV6-5	TRBJ1-2	-	-	TGTGCCAGCAGTTACTCGATGGGCAGAAGCTATGGCTACACCTTC	CASSYSMGRSYGYTF
TRBV30	TRBJ1-1	-	-	TGTGCCTGGAGTTCACCAGGGCGAAACACTGAAGCTTTCTTT	CAWSSPGRNTEAFF
TRBV18	TRBJ1-2	few	TRBD1	TGTGCCAGCTCACCTCCAGGGGGCCCGGGCTATGGCTACACCTTC	CASSPPGGPGYGYTF
TRBV6-1	TRBJ2-7	-	-	TGTGCCAGCGGGGGGACAGCCTACGAGCAGTACTTC	CASGGTAYEQYF
TRBV27	TRBJ2-7	-	TRBD1	TGTGCCAGCAGTCCCGGGACAGGCCTCTACGAGCAGTACTTC	CASSPGTGLYEQYF
TRBV28	TRBJ1-1	few	-	TGTGCCAGCAGTTTAGGCCCCAGGAACACTGAAGCTTTCTTT	CASSLGPRNTEAFF
TRBV5-1	TRBJ2-7	-	TRBD2	TGCGCCAGCAGCCTCTCGGGACTATACGAGCAGTACTTC	CASSLSGLYEQYF
TRBV5-1	TRBJ2-5	-	TRBD2	TGCGCCAGCAGCTCCGGACTAGCGGGAGTTGGAGAGACCCAGTACTTC	CASSSGLAGVGETQYF
TRBV6-1	TRBJ1-2	-	-	TGTGGGATTACTTTAGGGGACTATGGCTACACCTTC	CGITLGDYGYTF
TRBV25-1	TRBJ1-2	once	-	TGTGCCAGCAGTGATAGCCTGGCAGAGACCTATGGCTACACCTTC	CASSDSLAETYGYTF
TRBV5-1	TRBJ1-1	-	-	TGCGCCAGCAGCATAGAACAGGGCCGCACTGAAGCTTTCTTT	CASSIEQGRTEAFF
TRBV2	TRBJ2-7	-	TRBD2	TGTGCCAGCAAGGGAGTAGCGGGCTCCTACGAGCAGTACTTC	CASKGVAGSYEQYF
TRBV21-1	TRBJ1-1	-	-	TGTGCCAGCAGCAAAGCCAGCAGGGGCTTCACTGAAGCTTTCTTT	CASSKASRGFTEAFF
TRBV30	TRBJ2-1	-	TRBD2	TGTGCCTGGACCGGACACCGGACTAGGGCGGGAGCCTACAATGAGCAGTTCTTC	CAWTGHRTRAGAYNEQFF
TRBV10-2	TRBJ1-5	-	-	TGCGCCAGCCCCCCGGGAGGTGGACTCCAGCCCCAGCATTTT	CASPPGGGLQPQHF
TRBV5-6	TRBJ1-2	-	TRBD1	TGTGCCAGCAGCTTGTGGGGACAGACCAACTATGGCTACACCTTC	CASSLWGQTNYGYTF
TRBV7-8	TRBJ1-2	-	-	TGTGCCAGTGGCGCGGGGTTCGACTATGGCTACACCTTC	CASGAGFDYGYTF
TRBV14	TRBJ2-1	-	TRBD2	TGTGCCAGCTCCCTGAGCGGGACTGCTTACAATGAGCAGTTCTTC	CASSLSGTAYNEQFF
TRBV29-1	TRBJ1-2	-	TRBD1	TGCAGCGTAAAGGGGACAGGCCAGGGCGGCTACACCTTC	CSVKGTGQGGYTF
TRBV19	TRBJ1-1	-	TRBD1	TGTGCCAGTAGTCGGGCCGGGACAGTAGAAACTGAAGCTTTCTTT	CASSRAGTVETEAFF
TRBV18	TRBJ1-1	-	-	TGTGCCAGCTCCGAATCGGGGGAGGCTGAAGCTTTCTTT	CASSESGEAEAFF
TRBV15	TRBJ2-6	-	TRBD1	TGTGCCACCAGCAGAGTCCAGGGGGCGGGCGGGGCCAACGTCCTGACTTTC	CATSRVQGAGGANVLTF
TRBV6-1	TRBJ1-5	-	TRBD1	TGTGCCAGCAGTGAAGCGGGGGGACAGGGGAACAATCAGCCCCAGCATTTT	CASSEAGGQGNNQPQHF
TRBV19	TRBJ1-1	-	-	TGTGCCAGTAGTAGCAGGGTGGTAGGCACTGAAGCTTTCTTT	CASSSRVVGTEAFF
TRBV28	TRBJ2-2	once	TRBD1	TGTGCCAGCAGCGACAGGGTCCGGGAGCTGTTTTTT	CASSDRVRELFF
TRBV27	TRBJ2-7	-	-	TGTGCCAGCAGTTTATCGGGTAGCGCGGTCTCCTACGAGCAGTACTTC	CASSLSGSAVSYEQYF
TRBV6-1	TRBJ1-1	-	-	TGTGCCAGCAGCGCGGGTTTTAACAGGGCAAGGATCTTT	CASSAGFNRARIF
TRBV4-2	TRBJ1-2	-	-	TGTGCCAGCAGCCAAGACGGGAGCAACTATGGCTACACCTTC	CASSQDGSNYGYTF
TRBV5-1	TRBJ2-2	-	-	TGCGCCACCCCCCTCCCCCACACCGGGGAGCTGTTTTTT	CATPLPHTGELFF
TRBV29-1	TRBJ1-1	few	TRBD1	TGCAGCGGCGCGACAGGGGGCGAGACTGAAGCTTTCTTT	CSGATGGETEAFF
TRBV30	TRBJ2-1	-	TRBD2	TGTGCCTGGAGTGCCGGGACTAGGGGGAATGAGCAGTTCTTC	CAWSAGTRGNEQFF
TRBV7-2	TRBJ2-7	-	-	TGTGCCAGCAGCTTCGTACAGGGCAGCTACGAGCAGTACTTC	CASSFVQGSYEQYF
TRBV5-1	TRBJ2-7	once	TRBD2	TGCGCCAGCAGGTCCTTCCTAGCGGGAGTCTACGAGCAGTACTTC	CASRSFLAGVYEQYF
TRBV4-1	TRBJ2-7	-	-	TGCGCCAGCAGCCAAGATCGGAGGGGAGGGGGCGAGCAGTACTTC	CASSQDRRGGGEQYF
TRBV11-1	TRBJ2-7	-	TRBD2	TGTGCCAGCAGCTCACCGGGACTAGCGAAAAACGAGCAGTACTTC	CASSSPGLAKNEQYF
TRBV7-9	TRBJ2-2	-	-	TGTGCCAGCAGCTTTGAGGGAGCGAACACCGGGGAGCTGTTTTTT	CASSFEGANTGELFF
TRBV7-9	TRBJ2-3	-	-	TGTGCCAGCAGCTTAGCGGGAGCGACAGATACGCAGTATTTT	CASSLAGATDTQYF
TRBV5-6	TRBJ2-3	-	-	TGTGCCAGCAGCTACTTCCGGGACTCTGGATACACAGATACGCAGTATTTT	CASSYFRDSGYTDTQYF
TRBV29-1	TRBJ1-1	-	TRBD1	TGCAGCGTTGCTAGGATCGACAGGGGGACTGAAGCTTTCTTT	CSVARIDRGTEAFF
TRBV6-5	TRBJ1-1	-	-	TGTGCCAGCAGTCTAACAGGGAACACTGAAGCTTTCTTT	CASSLTGNTEAFF
TRBV19	TRBJ1-5	-	-	TGTGCCAGTAGTATTGATAGGAGCGAGCCCCAGCATTTT	CASSIDRSEPQHF
TRBV28	TRBJ2-7	-	TRBD2	TGTGCCAGCAGTCCCCCCGGGGCGACTAGCGGGAGCGACGAGCAGTACTTC	CASSPPGATSGSDEQYF
TRBV28	TRBJ1-1	-	-	TGTGCCAGCAGTTTTGTAACTCTGAACACTGAAGCTTTCTTT	CASSFVTLNTEAFF
TRBV5-1	TRBJ2-6	-	-	TGCGCCAGCAGCGGGGCCTCTGGGGCCAACGTCCTGACTTTC	CASSGASGANVLTF
TRBV5-4	TRBJ2-7	-	TRBD2	TGTGCCAGCAGCCGGACTAGCGGGAGCCATGTGGAGCAGTACTTC	CASSRTSGSHVEQYF
TRBV25-1	TRBJ1-2	-	-	TGTGCCAGCAGTGAATCCTACTATGGCTACACCTTC	CASSESYYGYTF
TRBV5-1	TRBJ2-3	-	-	TGCGCCAGCAGCTTCGGGGCTAGCGTCTTTGCAGATACGCAGTATTTT	CASSFGASVFADTQYF
TRBV9	TRBJ2-3	-	-	TGTGCCAGCAGCGTAAAGGGACTCCCTCCAGATACGCAGTATTTT	CASSVKGLPPDTQYF
TRBV12-5	TRBJ1-1	-	TRBD1	TGTGCTAGTGGTTCCGGACAGGGTGGCACTGAAGCTTTCTTT	CASGSGQGGTEAFF
TRBV7-9	TRBJ2-1	-	-	TGTGCCAGCAGCTTTGAGGTTCGGGGTGAGCAGTTCTTC	CASSFEVRGEQFF
TRBV29-1	TRBJ1-5	-	TRBD1	TGCAGCGTTGTATTTGGGGACAGGGGTGATCAGCCCCAGCATTTT	CSVVFGDRGDQPQHF
TRBV27	TRBJ2-7	-	TRBD1	TGTGCCAGCAGTTTCGGACAGGGGGTAGGGGAGCAGTACTTC	CASSFGQGVGEQYF